This entry describes one T cell receptor beta chain. The data originate from a study of T cell changes during pregnancy in multiple sclerosis. Trimming cost V 1 base and J 0 bases, with 10 bases left between them. The CDR3 extends over 16 amino acids. Germline V gene sequence: CDR1 SGHTA, CDR2 FQGNSA. Repertoires were generated with immunoSEQ multiplex PCR, while TCRdb's copy carries only in-frame clones and drops some. The sample includes tens of thousands of clones, around 90% seen only once; the top ten take roughly 1%. This specimen consisted of peripheral blood, obtained in the first trimester of pregnancy. The chain combines TRBV7-2 with TRBJ1-3; no definite D call. The clonotype originates from a female donor in good health, enrolled as a control in a pregnancy study. The CDR3 DNA follows: TGTGCCAGCAGCTTAGACAGAGGGAGCTCTGGAAACACCATATATTTT. Residues: CASSLDRGSSGNTIYF.